These 23 T cell receptor beta chains originate from one sample sequenced in a study of breast tumors, draining lymph nodes, adjacent tissues. Breast cancer patients provided tissue from their axillary draining lymph nodes. From the multiplex PCR reads, TCRdb called clonotypes with MiXCR, one entry per CDR3 protein. The sample lists approximately 280,000 distinct CDR3 sequences; 30% were seen once. Specimen: axillary lymph node tissue. Receptors originate from a female donor with breast cancer. Some clones in this sample may be carry-over from other donors' samples.

Concerning this clonotype: At one of its ends the junction is not consistent with the germline gene, which may arise from a read error. This chain joins TRBV24-1 and TRBJ2-2, with 7 bases that match TRBD2. This CDR3 region has 13 residues. The germline V gene encodes CDR1 KGHDR and CDR2 SFDVKD. The CDR3 DNA reads TGTGCCACCTCCCGGGACTACACTGGGGAGCCGTTTTTT. Translated, it gives CATSRDYTGEPFF.

This clonotype was counted many times. The junction differs from germline at one of its ends, possibly a read error. The chain links TRBV20-1 to TRBJ2-6; D possibly corresponds to TRBD1 (5 bases). Germline V lookup: CDR1 DFQATT, CDR2 SNEGSKA (reference sequence). CDR3 size: 14 residues. The CDR3 loop is CSARAGFGATVLTF. CDR3 DNA sequence: TGCAGTGCTAGGGCCGGGTTTGGGGCCACCGTCCTGACTTTC.

This clonotype was picked up a small number of times. A much more abundant neighbour one base away suggests this may be a read error. The gene calls are TRBV20-1 and TRBJ2-7, with TRBD1 as a possible D gene (6 bases). With 3 bases removed from V and 6 bases from J, the gap between germline ends came to 18 bases. The CDR3 spans 14 residues. Germline assignment: CDR1 DFQATT and CDR2 SNEGSKA (reference sequence). CDR3 loop: CSASRSQGNSEQYF. The CDR3 bases are TGCAGTGCTAGTAGGAGTCAGGGGAACTCCGAGCAGTACTTC.

This clonotype was seen more than once but under ten times. A single base separates this from a much larger clone, so it may be a read error. The J gene is TRBJ1-2, the V gene TRBV4-1; maybe TRBD1 (5 bases). This CDR3 comprises 14 residues. Germline V CDR1 and CDR2: MGHRA, YSYEKL. The DNA of the CDR3 is TGCGCCAGCAACCAAGCGGGGGCTAACTATGGCTACACCTTC. This codes for CASNQAGANYGYTF.

The chain is built from TRBV3-1 and TRBJ2-1; 9 bases line up with TRBD2. This CDR3 region has 14 residues. Germline values: CDR1 LGHDT, CDR2 YNNKEL (reference sequence). The V gene end was trimmed by 4 bases and the J gene end by 10 bases; junction bases not matched to a gene: 8. CDR3: CASSLRAGGDEQFF. The CDR3 DNA reads TGTGCCAGCAGCCTCCGGGCGGGAGGGGACGAGCAGTTCTTC.

As regards this clonotype: Being one base from a much bigger clone, this may be a read error. V gene TRBV7-2 combines with J gene TRBJ2-3; maybe TRBD2 (5 bases). Germline V gives CDR1 SGHTA, CDR2 FQGNSA. V was trimmed by 5 bases and J by 2 bases, leaving 14 bases between them. CDR3 length: 15 amino acids. The CDR3 nucleotides are TGTGCCAGCAGCCAAGGGAGTAGAGACACAGATACGCAGTATTTT. Translated, it gives CASSQGSRDTDTQYF.

This clonotype was observed at least ten times. CDR3 bases: TGTGCCAGCAGTTTGGAGCGGGAGACCCGAGAGCAGTACTTC. Amino acids: CASSLERETREQYF. The gene calls are TRBV12-3 or TRBV12-4 and TRBJ2-7; 8 bases fit TRBD2. V shed 3 bases and J 7 bases; nucleotides not matched to a gene: 8. The CDR3 consists of 14 residues.

As regards this clonotype: It may be a read error: a sequence one base away is much more abundant. The gene calls are TRBV4-3 and TRBJ2-1; D might be TRBD1 or TRBD2, each matching 5 bases. Trimming cost V 4 bases and J 2 bases, with 15 bases left between them. This CDR3 contains 16 residues. Germline V gene sequence: CDR1 LGHNA, CDR2 YSLEER. DNA of the CDR3: TGCGCCAGCAGCCCCGGGACCCGAGGGACCTACAATGAGCAGTTCTTC. The encoded protein is CASSPGTRGTYNEQFF.

This clonotype was recorded only once. The rearrangement joins TRBV20-1 to TRBJ2-7; TRBD2 aligns across 11 bases. The V gene's germline CDR1 is DFQATT and CDR2 SNEGSKA (reference sequence). The CDR3 runs 14 residues. With 3 bases clipped from V and 6 bases from J, the junction kept 7 bases outside the gene matches. The CDR3 loop is CSASRTSGSSEQYF. In DNA, the CDR3 is TGCAGTGCTAGCAGAACTAGCGGGAGCTCCGAGCAGTACTTC.

In regard to this clonotype: The junction departs from the called germline gene at one end, perhaps through a read error. The V and J genes are TRBV7-2 and TRBJ2-1; 10 nucleotides match TRBD2. CDR3 length equals 15 residues. Germline lookup yields CDR1 SGHTA and CDR2 FQGNSA. The CDR3 loop reads CTSSLAGGRNNEQFF. The CDR3 DNA reads as TGTACCAGTAGCTTAGCGGGAGGCAGGAACAATGAGCAGTTCTTC.

Comments on this clonotype: Mismatch with germline at one junction end may stem from a read error. The gene calls are TRBV9 and TRBJ1-1; a weak D match, TRBD1 (5 bases). Germline values: CDR1 SGDLS, CDR2 YYNGEE. The CDR3 has 15 residues. The chain's CDR3 is CASSETSGVGTEAFF. CDR3 in DNA: TGTGCCAGCAGCGAAACATCCGGGGTAGGGACTGAAGCTTTCTTC.

This clonotype has a count of ten or more. The V gene is TRBV5-6, the J gene TRBJ1-2; D call uncertain. Trimming removed 0 bases from V and 1 base from J, with 7 bases in between. The germline V gene has CDR1 SGHDT and CDR2 YYEEEE. The CDR3 spans 14 residues. CDR3 DNA sequence: TGTGCCAGCAGCTTGGTTACTATTAACTATGGCTACACCTTC. Translated: CASSLVTINYGYTF.

This clonotype showed up many times. The chain is built from TRBV5-1 and TRBJ2-7; 14 nucleotides agree with TRBD2. Unmatched junction bases numbered 3, after V lost 5 bases and J lost 5 bases. CDR1 and CDR2 from the germline V gene are SGHRS and YFSETQ. The CDR3 has 14 amino acids. The CDR3 protein is CASSSGLAGDEQYF. CDR3 DNA sequence: TGCGCCAGCAGTTCGGGACTAGCGGGAGACGAGCAGTACTTC.

For this clonotype: This may come from a read error, since a much larger clone is one base off. This chain's CDR3 is CASSPWREGAGGEPQYF. In nucleotides, the CDR3 is TGTGCCAGCAGCCCCTGGAGGGAGGGGGCGGGTGGGGAGCCCCAGTACTTC. The J gene is TRBJ2-5, the V gene TRBV7-3, with D perhaps matching TRBD1 or TRBD2 (7 bases each). V lost 5 bases to trimming and J lost 9 bases, with 28 bases between them. Germline V gene lookup returns CDR1 SGHTA and CDR2 FQGTGA. The CDR3 loop spans 17 amino acids.

This clonotype occurred many times. The J gene is TRBJ2-7, the V gene TRBV5-1; D perhaps matches TRBD1 (5 bases). This CDR3 region has 13 residues. CDR1 and CDR2 from the germline V gene are SGHRS and YFSETQ. Trimming stripped 4 bases from V and 3 bases from J, with 11 bases between. The CDR3 bases are TGCGCCAGCAGCAAACTCGACAGCTACGAGCAGTACTTC. Its protein product is CASSKLDSYEQYF. Full variable domain (remainder filled in from reference TRBV5-1 and TRBJ2-7): KAGVTQTPRYLIKTRGQQVTLSCSPISGHRSVSWYQQTPGQGLQFLFEYFSETQRNKGNFPGRFSGRQFSNSRSEMNVSTLELGDSALYLCASSKLDSYEQYFGPGTRLTVT.

The V and J genes are TRBV7-3 and TRBJ2-3; D call uncertain. In germline, CDR1 is SGHTA, CDR2 FQGTGA. The CDR3 runs 16 residues. Trimming cost V 4 bases and J 4 bases, with 18 bases left between them. In nucleotides, the CDR3 is TGTGCCAGCAGCTCACGCCTGTGTTCTGGGGCAGATACGCAGTATTTT. Translated, it gives CASSSRLCSGADTQYF.

The chain joins TRBV5-1 to TRBJ2-1, with D uncertain. CDR1 and CDR2 from the germline V gene are SGHRS and YFSETQ. V was trimmed by 3 bases and J by 0 bases, leaving 4 bases between them. The CDR3 covers 13 residues. The DNA of the CDR3 is TGCGCCAGCAGCTCAATCTCCTACAATGAGCAGTTCTTC. This translates into CASSSISYNEQFF.

This clonotype was found many times. The rearrangement uses TRBV20-1 and TRBJ2-1; D call uncertain. Germline CDR1 is DFQATT and CDR2 is SNEGSKA (reference sequence). The CDR3 totals 12 residues. The ends were cut back, 5 bases at V and 9 bases at J, with 14 bases in the middle. The CDR3 sequence: CSASDPRGEQFF. CDR3 coding DNA: TGCAGTGCTTCTGACCCACGAGGTGAGCAGTTCTTC.

This clonotype was seen repeatedly, ten times or more. The V and J genes are TRBV6-5 and TRBJ1-2, with TRBD1 matching over 8 bases. Germline trimming cut 3 bases from V and 4 bases from J; bases unmatched to any gene: 4. Germline V CDR1 and CDR2: MNHEY, SVGAGI. CDR3 length: 14 residues. The chain's CDR3 is CASSYQGAGYGYTF. The CDR3 DNA sequence: TGTGCCAGCAGTTATCAGGGGGCGGGCTATGGCTACACCTTC.

This clonotype was seen many times. The chain joins TRBV5-6 to TRBJ2-5, with D unresolved. Trimming stripped 3 bases from V and 5 bases from J, with 17 bases between. Germline-derived CDR1 and CDR2 are SGHDT and YYEEEE. The CDR3 length is 15 residues. CDR3 sequence: CASSSGRGYSETQYF. CDR3 DNA: TGTGCCAGCAGCTCAGGTAGAGGATATTCGGAGACCCAGTACTTC.

There are many counts of this clonotype. The V call is TRBV7-2, the J call TRBJ1-2; D unclear. The CDR3 runs to 16 residues. The V end was cut by 0 bases, the J end by 4 bases, with 15 bases between. Germline V CDR1 and CDR2: SGHTA, FQGNSA. The CDR3 here is CASSLAPAAGLYGYTF. CDR3 nucleotides: TGTGCCAGCAGCTTAGCCCCTGCAGCAGGACTCTATGGCTACACCTTC.

This clonotype was recorded a few times. This rearrangement joins TRBV19 to TRBJ1-1; D is undetermined. Germline values: CDR1 LNHDA, CDR2 SQIVND (reference sequence). Deletions cut 7 bases from V and 0 bases from J, with 9 bases between. The CDR3 sequence is 13 residues long. The CDR3 region is CASNPSLNTEAFF. The CDR3, as DNA: TGTGCCAGTAATCCAAGCCTGAACACTGAAGCTTTCTTT.

This chain connects TRBV11-2 to TRBJ2-3; tentative D call: TRBD1 (6 bases). V was cut by 0 bases and J by 4 bases, with 11 bases left in between. The CDR3 length is 15 residues. Germline V gene lookup returns CDR1 SGHAT and CDR2 FQNNGV. CDR3 sequence: CASSLEQGESDTQYF. In nucleotides, the CDR3 is TGTGCCAGCAGCTTAGAACAGGGAGAGTCAGATACGCAGTATTTT.